One sample yielded the 12 T cell receptor beta chains listed below, sequenced in a study of blood T cell repertoires in COVID-19. Assay: immunoSEQ multiplex PCR; the TCRdb copy retains only in-frame clones and omits some. The sample yields about 240,000 clones, more than 70% seen once. Sample: peripheral blood. Receptors originate from a man older than 75 with acute or convalescent COVID-19.

In nucleotides, the CDR3 is TGTGCCGGAAGGCCGGGGGGCACCGGGGAGCTGTTTTTT. Translated: CAGRPGGTGELFF. This sequence joins TRBV2 and TRBJ2-2; 7 nucleotides match TRBD2. After removal of 11 bases from V and 4 bases from J, the junction contained 7 bases not matched to a gene. The CDR3 is made up of 13 amino acids. Germline CDR1 SNHLY, CDR2 FYNNEI.

The chain combines TRBV12-3 or TRBV12-4 with TRBJ1-1; 8 bases are shared with TRBD1. CDR3 length: 13 residues. V dropped 6 bases and J dropped 4; count of bases not matched to a gene: 4. Written as DNA, the CDR3 is TGTGCCAGCAGCTCTGGGACAGGCACTGAAGCTTTCTTT. It translates to CASSSGTGTEAFF.

This clone appeared once. The rearrangement links TRBV18 to TRBJ1-1; D gene unclear. Looked up from germline, CDR1 is KGHSH and CDR2 is LQKENI. This CDR3 is 13 amino acids long. With 2 bases removed from V and 6 bases from J, the gap between germline ends came to 10 bases. CDR3 DNA: TGTGCCAGCTCACCAGCGGGGAAGGCTGAAGCTTTCTTT. Its translation is CASSPAGKAEAFF.

This chain connects TRBV19 to TRBJ1-6; D gene unclear. Germline V gene data show CDR1 as LNHDA and CDR2 as SQIVND (reference sequence). V dropped 9 bases and J dropped 1 base, with 13 bases sitting between them. This CDR3 has 15 amino acids. CDR3: CASRPSGSYNSPLHF. In nucleotides, the CDR3 is TGTGCCAGCAGACCTTCGGGGTCCTATAATTCACCCCTCCACTTT. Together with reference TRBV19 and TRBJ1-6, the CDR3 gives the full variable domain: DGGITQSPKYLFRKEGQNVTLSCEQNLNHDAMYWYRQDPGQGLRLIYYSQIVNDFQKGDIAEGYSVSREKKESFPLTVTSAQKNPTAFYLCASRPSGSYNSPLHFGNGTRLTVT.

DNA for the CDR3: TGTGCCAGTAGTATATCGTCTTGGCAGAACACTGAAGCTTTCTTT. It specifies CASSISSWQNTEAFF. The V and J genes are TRBV19 and TRBJ1-1; D call uncertain. The CDR3 is 15 amino acids. The V end lost 2 bases, the J end lost 1 base, and 11 bases lay between the germline ends. CDR1 is LNHDA and CDR2 is SQIVND in the germline V gene (reference sequence).

V usage is TRBV28 and J usage is TRBJ2-5; TRBD2 agrees at 9 bases. Germline values: CDR1 MDHEN, CDR2 SYDVKM. CDR3 length equals 14 residues. V dropped 5 bases and J dropped 4; count of bases not matched to a gene: 5. This CDR3 reads CASSTAGGLETQYF. CDR3 in DNA: TGTGCCAGCAGTACAGCGGGAGGCCTAGAGACCCAGTACTTC. The variable domain in full, with the rest retrieved from reference TRBV28 and TRBJ2-5, is DVKVTQSSRYLVKRTGEKVFLECVQDMDHENMFWYRQDPGLGLRLIYFSYDVKMKEKGDIPEGYSVSREKKERFSLILESASTNQTSMYLCASSTAGGLETQYFGPGTRLLVL.

The chain is built from TRBV20-1 and TRBJ2-1; 13 nucleotides match TRBD2. Germline V gene data show CDR1 as DFQATT and CDR2 as SNEGSKA (reference sequence). The CDR3 runs to 17 residues. The V segment lost 3 bases and the J segment 0 bases; nucleotides outside the gene matches: 5. The CDR3 loop is CSASALAGGSSYNEQFF. CDR3 DNA: TGCAGTGCTAGTGCACTAGCGGGAGGGAGCTCCTACAATGAGCAGTTCTTC.

The gene calls are TRBV29-1 and TRBJ2-7; D possibly corresponds to TRBD1 (5 bases). Germline CDR1 and CDR2: SQVTM and ANQGSEA. V shed 5 bases and J shed 4 bases, with 9 bases lying between them. This CDR3 comprises 11 residues. CDR3 residues: CSVSDSYEQYF. As DNA, the CDR3 is TGCAGCGTTAGCGACAGTTACGAGCAGTACTTC.

The V call is TRBV12-3 or TRBV12-4, the J call TRBJ1-2; D is perhaps TRBD1 (5 bases). The CDR3 contains 13 residues. The V end lost 0 bases, the J end lost 5 bases, and 7 bases lay between the germline ends. The CDR3 coding sequence is TGTGCCAGCAGTTTAGCGGGGGGGTATGGCTACACCTTC. The encoded protein is CASSLAGGYGYTF.

This sequence joins TRBV19 and TRBJ1-2, with 9 bases fitting TRBD1. CDR1 is LNHDA and CDR2 is SQIVND in the germline V gene (reference sequence). There are 16 residues in the CDR3. V was clipped by 6 bases and J by 0 bases; unmatched bases: 8. The CDR3 spells CASSPTGGIANYGYTF. In DNA form, the CDR3 reads TGTGCCAGTAGCCCGACAGGGGGGATAGCTAACTATGGCTACACCTTC. The full variable domain, rest sourced from reference TRBV19 and TRBJ1-2, is DGGITQSPKYLFRKEGQNVTLSCEQNLNHDAMYWYRQDPGQGLRLIYYSQIVNDFQKGDIAEGYSVSREKKESFPLTVTSAQKNPTAFYLCASSPTGGIANYGYTFGSGTRLTVV.

V gene TRBV28 combines with J gene TRBJ2-7, with D perhaps matching TRBD1 (5 bases). The V gene lost 8 bases and the J gene lost 2 bases, with 13 bases spanning the gap. CDR3 length: 13 residues. The germline V gene encodes CDR1 MDHEN and CDR2 SYDVKM. CDR3 region: CASSSQATYEQYF. As DNA, the CDR3 is TGTGCCAGCTCATCACAGGCTACCTACGAGCAGTACTTC.

The rearrangement uses TRBV7-2 and TRBJ2-1; TRBD2 matches at 9 bases. The V and J ends lost 3 bases and 4 bases, in that order; junction bases with no gene match: 1. Germline CDR1 SGHTA, CDR2 FQGNSA. This CDR3 is built from 14 residues. The CDR3 is CASSFLAGYNEQFF. CDR3 bases: TGTGCCAGCAGCTTTCTAGCGGGGTACAATGAGCAGTTCTTC.